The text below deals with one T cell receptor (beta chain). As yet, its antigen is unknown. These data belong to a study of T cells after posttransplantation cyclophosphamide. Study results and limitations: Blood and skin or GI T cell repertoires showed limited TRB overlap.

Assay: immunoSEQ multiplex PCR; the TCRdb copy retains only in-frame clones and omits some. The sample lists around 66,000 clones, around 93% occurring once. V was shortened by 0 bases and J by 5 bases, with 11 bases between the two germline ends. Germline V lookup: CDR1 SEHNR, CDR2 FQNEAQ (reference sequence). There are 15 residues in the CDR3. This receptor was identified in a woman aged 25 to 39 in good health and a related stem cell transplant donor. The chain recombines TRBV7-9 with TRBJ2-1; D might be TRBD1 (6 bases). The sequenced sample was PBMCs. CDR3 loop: CASSLALTGDNEQFF. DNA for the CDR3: TGTGCCAGCAGCTTAGCCCTGACAGGAGACAATGAGCAGTTCTTC.